The T cell receptor beta chain described here comes from a study of tumour-infiltrating T cells in Burkitt lymphoma. Whole-study context: Overall and progression-free survival were predicted by productive clonality.

Sequencing used immunoSEQ multiplex PCR; TCRdb keeps in-frame clones, though not all of them. The sample has some 6,300 clones, around a tenth seen once. The CDR3 length is 13 residues. Germline-derived CDR1 and CDR2 are SGHTA and FQGNSA. V lost 10 bases and J lost 4, with 16 bases in between. This chain connects TRBV7-2 to TRBJ1-2; D may be TRBD1 (5 bases). The sample was tumor tissue. This receptor was taken from a human donor with diffuse large B-cell lymphoma. CDR3 amino acids: CANPQGGGYGYTF. The DNA of the CDR3 is TGTGCCAACCCTCAGGGAGGCGGCTATGGCTACACCTTC.